The 16 T cell receptor beta chains given below trace back to one sample, sequenced in a study of vaccination and CD4 T cells after COVID-19. Cultured CD4+ T cell DNA was sequenced using the Oncomine TCR Beta short-read assay. TCRdb itself ran the PCR reads through MiXCR, one entry per CDR3 protein. The data contain 6,900 or so distinct CDR3 sequences, over 35% of them seen just once; the ten biggest clones take up 13%. As for treatment: roughly 11-day PBMC culture with coronavirus spike peptide pools or control peptides (ViraFEST assay). Prior to the COVID-19 pandemic (2011-2018), the unexposed donor's CD4+ T cells were collected. Their antigens are not known. Sequences were obtained from CD4+ T cells from blood, cultured in vitro. The receptors here all came from a human donor in good health.

The rearrangement links TRBV7-2 to TRBJ2-3; unclear D gene. CDR1 SGHTA and CDR2 FQGNSA come from the germline V gene. Trimming took 4 bases from V and 4 from J, leaving 9 bases between them. The CDR3 contains 13 residues. The DNA of the CDR3 is TGTGCCAGCAGCTCCTCGGTCCCAGATACGCAGTATTTT. Protein product: CASSSSVPDTQYF. Using reference TRBV7-2 and TRBJ2-3 for the parts outside the CDR3, the full variable domain is GAGVSQSPSNKVTEKGKDVELRCDPISGHTALYWYRQSLGQGLEFLIYFQGNSAPDKSGLPSDRFSAERTGGSVSTLTIQRTQQEDSAVYLCASSSSVPDTQYFGPGTRLTVL.

The chain has TRBV20-1 and TRBJ1-1; 7 nucleotides line up with TRBD1. Germline CDR1 is DFQATT and CDR2 is SNEGSKA (reference sequence). CDR3 size: 12 residues. The V segment lost 0 bases and the J segment 12 bases; nucleotides outside the gene matches: 7. This CDR3 is CSARETGSLTFF. The CDR3 DNA sequence: TGCAGTGCTAGAGAGACAGGGAGTTTGACTTTCTTT.

V and J are TRBV20-1 and TRBJ2-7; TRBD1 aligns across 9 bases. The length of the CDR3 is 15 residues. Germline CDR1 reads DFQATT; CDR2 reads SNEGSKA (reference sequence). V was clipped by 3 bases and J by 3 bases; unmatched bases: 9. CDR3 in amino acids: CSARVEDRGFYEQYF. In nucleotides, the CDR3 is TGCAGTGCTAGGGTCGAGGACAGGGGCTTCTACGAGCAGTACTTC.

The chain uses TRBV2 and TRBJ2-5; perhaps TRBD1 as D (5 bases). Between the trimmed V and J ends, which lost 8 bases and 0 bases, there was a span of 19 bases. The CDR3 sequence is 16 residues long. CDR1 and CDR2 (germline): SNHLY, FYNNEI. For the CDR3, the DNA is TGTGCCAGCTCGGGCAGGGCCAATTGGTACCAAGAGACCCAGTACTTC. This translates into CASSGRANWYQETQYF. Based on the CDR3 plus reference TRBV2 and TRBJ2-5, the full variable domain is EPEVTQTPSHQVTQMGQEVILRCVPISNHLYFYWYRQILGQKVEFLVSFYNNEISEKSEIFDDQFSVERPDGSNFTLKIRSTKLEDSAMYFCASSGRANWYQETQYFGPGTRLLVL.

The J gene is TRBJ2-7, the V gene TRBV23-1; D is unresolved. TRBV23-1 falls under the ORF class, with uncertain function. Trimming took off 4 bases at V and 11 bases at J, with 9 bases between the two ends. The CDR3 is 10 residues long. The DNA for the CDR3 is TGCGCCAGCAGTCCCCTTTGCGAGTACTTC. This translates into CASSPLCEYF.

The chain employs TRBV6-5 and TRBJ1-1; D gene uncertain. Trimming stripped 0 bases from V and 1 base from J, with 9 bases between. CDR3 length: 15 amino acids. Germline V gene lookup returns CDR1 MNHEY and CDR2 SVGAGI. CDR3 protein: CASSYSGLQNTEAFF. CDR3 DNA: TGTGCCAGCAGTTACTCGGGGTTGCAGAACACTGAAGCTTTCTTT.

This clonotype was observed a handful of times. The rearrangement uses TRBV6-2 or TRBV6-3 and TRBJ1-5; 9 bases are shared with TRBD1. V shed 6 bases and J 3 bases; nucleotides not matched to a gene: 12. The length of the CDR3 is 17 residues. The germline gives CDR1 MNHEY, CDR2 SVGEGT. CDR3 sequence reads: CASRDTQGAVFNQPQHF. The CDR3 DNA reads TGTGCCAGCAGAGATACACAGGGGGCTGTTTTCAATCAGCCCCAGCATTTT.

The chain links TRBV29-1 to TRBJ2-2; 7 nucleotides line up with TRBD2. Germline CDR1 reads SQVTM; CDR2 reads ANQGSEA. This CDR3 is 14 amino acids long. Trimming cost V 4 bases and J 6 bases; bases outside gene matches: 8. The CDR3 is CSVGPRLAPGELFF. The DNA of the CDR3 is TGCAGCGTTGGGCCCAGACTAGCTCCCGGGGAGCTGTTTTTT.

This rearrangement joins TRBV7-9 to TRBJ1-6; no definite D call. Trimming cost V 5 bases and J 9 bases, with 14 bases left between them. The CDR3 has 14 amino acids. Looked up from germline, CDR1 is SEHNR and CDR2 is FQNEAQ (reference sequence). This CDR3 reads CASSIDSIGSPLHF. CDR3 coding DNA: TGTGCCAGCAGCATAGACTCAATTGGTTCACCCCTCCACTTT.

In its sample, this clonotype was seen a few times. The chain has TRBV24-1 and TRBJ2-5, with 9 bases that match TRBD1. After removal of 4 bases from V and 5 bases from J, the junction contained 10 bases not matched to a gene. The CDR3 has 16 residues. Germline V gives CDR1 KGHDR, CDR2 SFDVKD. The CDR3 sequence: CATSDPDRGGLETQYF. The DNA of the CDR3 is TGTGCCACCAGTGACCCGGACAGGGGAGGATTGGAGACCCAGTACTTC.

The chain is built from TRBV6-1 and TRBJ2-7; 9 bases map to TRBD1. This CDR3 is 16 amino acids long. Germline-derived CDR1 and CDR2 are MNHNS and SASEGT. Trimming removed 1 base from V and 0 bases from J; junction bases left unmatched: 4. CDR3 nucleotides: TGTGCCAGCAGTGAAGGAACAGGGGGCCTCTCCTACGAGCAGTACTTC. It translates to CASSEGTGGLSYEQYF.

The V and J genes are TRBV5-6 and TRBJ2-5; D ambiguous. The CDR3 sequence is 14 residues long. CDR1 and CDR2 from the germline V gene are SGHDT and YYEEEE. V dropped 1 base and J dropped 2 bases, with 9 bases sitting between them. DNA of the CDR3: TGTGCCAGCAGCTTGTGGACCCGACAAGAGACCCAGTACTTC. Protein product: CASSLWTRQETQYF.

Note on this clonotype: A junction boundary mismatches the germline segment, possibly from a read error. V is TRBV7-9 and J is TRBJ2-5; D gene unclear. The CDR3 runs 14 residues. Germline V CDR1 and CDR2: SEHNR, FQNEAQ (reference sequence). Here the CDR3 DNA reads TGTGCCAGCAGCTTACGCAGTCTGGGTGAGACCCAGTGCTTC. Translation gives CASSLRSLGETQCF.

The J gene is TRBJ2-4, the V gene TRBV5-4; 9 bases are shared with TRBD1. Looked up from germline, CDR1 is SGHNT and CDR2 is YYREEE (reference sequence). V lost 4 bases and J lost 8; bases outside the gene matches: 7. The CDR3 sequence is 14 residues long. For the CDR3, the DNA is TGTGCCAGCAGCGTGGGACAGGGAGGGGACATTCAGTACTTC. It specifies CASSVGQGGDIQYF.

V usage is TRBV7-2 and J usage is TRBJ1-1; D unclear. Germline-derived CDR1 and CDR2 are SGHTA and FQGNSA. This CDR3 region has 15 residues. Trimming took off 0 bases at V and 3 bases at J, with 11 bases between the two ends. The DNA for the CDR3 is TGTGCCAGCAGCTTAGCGCTAGGGTGGTACACTGAAGCTTTCTTT. This encodes CASSLALGWYTEAFF.

The chain uses TRBV5-1 and TRBJ2-5; 11 positions match TRBD2. Germline values: CDR1 SGHRS, CDR2 YFSETQ. The CDR3 sequence is 17 residues long. V trimming: 2 bases; J trimming: 4 bases; junction bases outside the gene matches: 10. The CDR3 spells CASSFWGTSGGGETQYF. Written as DNA, the CDR3 is TGCGCCAGCAGCTTTTGGGGGACTAGCGGAGGGGGAGAGACCCAGTACTTC.